This paragraph reports one T cell receptor beta chain. Some clones are missing from TCRdb's copy, which holds only in-frame ones; the method was immunoSEQ multiplex PCR. The sample holds approximately 71,000 clones; 80% to 95% are singletons and the top ten take roughly 1.9%. These data are taken from a study of T cell changes during pregnancy in multiple sclerosis. This CDR3 contains 14 residues. V dropped 0 bases and J dropped 3 bases, with 10 bases sitting between them. The germline gives CDR1 SGDLS, CDR2 YYNGEE. The TCR sequence derives from a female donor with multiple sclerosis, enrolled in a pregnancy study. This material consisted of peripheral blood, taken in the second trimester of pregnancy. The rearrangement joins TRBV9 to TRBJ2-7, with TRBD1 as a possible D gene (7 bases). The chain's CDR3 is CASSVGRDSYEQYF. Here the CDR3 DNA reads TGTGCCAGCAGCGTAGGGAGGGACAGCTACGAGCAGTACTTC.